The clone carrying this T cell receptor (beta chain) has a count of ten or more. This record belongs to a study of CD8 T cells in ankylosing spondylitis. CDR1 is DFQATT, CDR2 SNEGSKA, per germline (reference sequence). The CDR3 contains 15 residues. Trimming at V came to 0 bases and at J to 7 bases, leaving 9 bases not matched to a gene. Construction of TCR beta libraries was performed using quantitative 5'-RACE with molecular barcodes. TCRdb re-analysed the 5' RACE reads in MiXCR, keeping a single row per CDR3 protein. The data contain 150,000 to 200,000 distinct CDR3 sequences, approximately 10% of them seen just once; the ten biggest clones take up almost 30%.

The V gene is TRBV20-1, the J gene TRBJ1-2, with 9 positions matching TRBD1. The TCR was taken from a male donor with ankylosing spondylitis or in good health (not recorded which). The sample was blood, either unsorted or a sorted T cell fraction (not recorded which). The CDR3 nucleotides are TGCAGTGCTAGAGATAGCCGGGACAGGGAGTTTGGCTACACCTTC. Translating it yields CSARDSRDREFGYTF.